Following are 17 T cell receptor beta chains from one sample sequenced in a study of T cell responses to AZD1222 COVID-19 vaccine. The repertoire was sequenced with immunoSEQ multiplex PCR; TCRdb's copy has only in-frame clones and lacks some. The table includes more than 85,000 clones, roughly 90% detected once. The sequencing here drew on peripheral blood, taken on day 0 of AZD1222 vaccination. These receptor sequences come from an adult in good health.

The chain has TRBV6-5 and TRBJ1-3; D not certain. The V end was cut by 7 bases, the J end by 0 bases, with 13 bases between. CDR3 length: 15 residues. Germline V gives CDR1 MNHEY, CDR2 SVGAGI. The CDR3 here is CASTAILISGNTIYF. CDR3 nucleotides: TGTGCCAGCACCGCGATCCTGATCTCTGGAAACACCATATATTTT.

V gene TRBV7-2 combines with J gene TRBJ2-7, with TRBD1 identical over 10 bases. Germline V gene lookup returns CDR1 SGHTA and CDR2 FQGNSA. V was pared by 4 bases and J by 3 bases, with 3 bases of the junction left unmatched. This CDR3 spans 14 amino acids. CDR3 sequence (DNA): TGTGCCAGCAGCTCCGGGACAGGGGTCTACGAGCAGTACTTC. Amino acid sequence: CASSSGTGVYEQYF. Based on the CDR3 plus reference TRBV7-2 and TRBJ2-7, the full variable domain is GAGVSQSPSNKVTEKGKDVELRCDPISGHTALYWYRQSLGQGLEFLIYFQGNSAPDKSGLPSDRFSAERTGGSVSTLTIQRTQQEDSAVYLCASSSGTGVYEQYFGPGTRLTVT.

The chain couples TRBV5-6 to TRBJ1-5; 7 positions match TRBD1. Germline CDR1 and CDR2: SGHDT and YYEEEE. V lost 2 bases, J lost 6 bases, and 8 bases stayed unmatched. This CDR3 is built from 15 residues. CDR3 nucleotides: TGTGCCAGCAGCTTACAGGGGCCGCGGCTTCAGCCCCAGCATTTT. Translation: CASSLQGPRLQPQHF.

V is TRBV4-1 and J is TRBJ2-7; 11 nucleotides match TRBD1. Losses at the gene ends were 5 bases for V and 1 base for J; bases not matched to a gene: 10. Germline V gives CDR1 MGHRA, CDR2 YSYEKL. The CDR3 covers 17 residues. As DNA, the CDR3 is TGCGCCAGCAGCTTAATTACCGGGACAGGGGGATCCTACGAGCAGTACTTC. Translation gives CASSLITGTGGSYEQYF.

DNA for the CDR3: TGTGCCAGCAGCCCGGAGGTGGGATACGAGCAGTACTTC. This gives the protein CASSPEVGYEQYF. The rearrangement uses TRBV5-6 and TRBJ2-7; a possible D gene is TRBD2 (5 bases). V lost 4 bases, J lost 4 bases, and 12 bases lay in between. The CDR3 sequence is 13 residues long. Germline V gene lookup returns CDR1 SGHDT and CDR2 YYEEEE.

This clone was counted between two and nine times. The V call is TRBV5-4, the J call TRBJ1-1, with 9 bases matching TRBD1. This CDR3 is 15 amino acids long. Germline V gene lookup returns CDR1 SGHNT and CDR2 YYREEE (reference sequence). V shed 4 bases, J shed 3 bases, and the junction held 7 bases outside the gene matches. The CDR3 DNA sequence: TGTGCCAGCAGCCCTGGACAGGGGAGGGACACTGAAGCTTTCTTT. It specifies CASSPGQGRDTEAFF.

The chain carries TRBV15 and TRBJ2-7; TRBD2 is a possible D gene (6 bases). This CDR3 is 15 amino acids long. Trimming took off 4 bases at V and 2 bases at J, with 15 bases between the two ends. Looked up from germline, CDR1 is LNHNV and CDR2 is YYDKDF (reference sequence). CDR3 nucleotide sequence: TGTGCCACCAGCATCGGAGCGGGTGGCACCTACGAGCAGTACTTC. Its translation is CATSIGAGGTYEQYF.

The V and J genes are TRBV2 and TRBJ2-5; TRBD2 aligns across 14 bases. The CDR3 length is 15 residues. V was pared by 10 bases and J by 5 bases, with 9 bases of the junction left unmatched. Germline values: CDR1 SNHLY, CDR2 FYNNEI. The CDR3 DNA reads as TGTGCCACCGGGACTAGCGGGGGACGGGTTGAGACCCAGTACTTC. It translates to CATGTSGGRVETQYF.

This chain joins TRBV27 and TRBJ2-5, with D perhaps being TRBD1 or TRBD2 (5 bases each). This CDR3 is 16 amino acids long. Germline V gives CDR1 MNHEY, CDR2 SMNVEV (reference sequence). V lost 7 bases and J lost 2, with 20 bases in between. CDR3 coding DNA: TGTGCCAGCACCTTCCCCTATGGGGGTCAACAAGAGACCCAGTACTTC. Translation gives CASTFPYGGQQETQYF.

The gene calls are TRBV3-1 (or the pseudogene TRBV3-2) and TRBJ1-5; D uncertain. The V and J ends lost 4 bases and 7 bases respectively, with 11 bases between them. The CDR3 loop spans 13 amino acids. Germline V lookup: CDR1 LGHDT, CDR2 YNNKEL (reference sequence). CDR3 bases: TGTGCCAGCAGCCCACCCTTAACCCAGCCCCAGCATTTT. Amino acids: CASSPPLTQPQHF.

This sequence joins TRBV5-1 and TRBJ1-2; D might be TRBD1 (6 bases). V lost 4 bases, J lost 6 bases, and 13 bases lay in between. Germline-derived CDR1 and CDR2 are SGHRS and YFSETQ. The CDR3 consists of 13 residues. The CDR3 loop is CASSPRGGDGYTF. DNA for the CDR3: TGCGCCAGCAGCCCCAGGGGAGGGGATGGCTACACCTTC.

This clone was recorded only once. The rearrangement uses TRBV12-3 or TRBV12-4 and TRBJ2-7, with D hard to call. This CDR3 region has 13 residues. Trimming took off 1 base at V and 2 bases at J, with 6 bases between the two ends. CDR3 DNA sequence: TGTGCCAGCAGTTTAGTCGGAACCTACGAGCAGTACTTC. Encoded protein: CASSLVGTYEQYF.

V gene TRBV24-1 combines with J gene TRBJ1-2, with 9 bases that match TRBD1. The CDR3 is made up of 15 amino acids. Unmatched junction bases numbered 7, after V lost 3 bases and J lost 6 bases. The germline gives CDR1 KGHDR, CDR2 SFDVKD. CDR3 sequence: CATSDPGQGLDGYTF. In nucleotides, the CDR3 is TGTGCCACCAGTGATCCGGGACAGGGACTGGATGGCTACACCTTC.

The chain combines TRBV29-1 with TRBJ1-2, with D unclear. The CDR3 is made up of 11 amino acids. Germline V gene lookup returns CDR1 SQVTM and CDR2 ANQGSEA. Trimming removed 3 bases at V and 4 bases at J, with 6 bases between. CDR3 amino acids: CSVEGTYGYTF. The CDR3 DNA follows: TGCAGCGTTGAGGGAACCTATGGCTACACCTTC. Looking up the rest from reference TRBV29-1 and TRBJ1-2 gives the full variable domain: SAVISQKPSRDICQRGTSLTIQCQVDSQVTMMFWYRQQPGQSLTLIATANQGSEATYESGFVIDKFPISRPNLTFSTLTVSNMSPEDSSIYLCSVEGTYGYTFGSGTRLTVV.

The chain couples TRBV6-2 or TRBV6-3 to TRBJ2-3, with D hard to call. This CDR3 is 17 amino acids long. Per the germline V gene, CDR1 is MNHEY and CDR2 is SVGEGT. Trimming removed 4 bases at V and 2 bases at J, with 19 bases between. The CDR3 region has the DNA TGTGCCAGCAGTTCCCGAACTATCACGGGTTTCACAGATACGCAGTATTTT. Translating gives CASSSRTITGFTDTQYF.

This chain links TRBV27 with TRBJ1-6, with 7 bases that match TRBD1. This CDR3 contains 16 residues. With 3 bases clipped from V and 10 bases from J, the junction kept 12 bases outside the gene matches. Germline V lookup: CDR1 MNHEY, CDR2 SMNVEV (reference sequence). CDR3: CASSFGGGGLGSPLHF. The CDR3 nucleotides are TGTGCCAGCAGTTTTGGGGGAGGGGGCCTCGGGTCACCCCTCCACTTT.

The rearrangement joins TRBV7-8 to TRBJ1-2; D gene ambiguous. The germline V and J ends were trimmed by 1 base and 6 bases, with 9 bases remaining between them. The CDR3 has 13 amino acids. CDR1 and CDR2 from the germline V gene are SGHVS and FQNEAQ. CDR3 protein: CASSLGGLHGYTF. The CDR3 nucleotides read TGTGCCAGCAGCTTAGGAGGGTTACATGGCTACACCTTC.